This TCR beta chain was identified during a study of T cells in Graves' hyperthyroidism and ophthalmopathy. Study-wide results and caveats: Among thyroid clonotypes expanded above 0.001, most also appeared in blood.

Authors of the study amplified TCR beta CDR3 regions from RNA transcripts. A set of HTBI primers served as the primers for a first-round RT-PCR of the TCR CDR3. TCRdb called the multiplex PCR reads again in MiXCR, with one record for every CDR3 protein. Counted here are about 600,000 distinct CDR3 sequences, around 15% occurring once; the ten biggest clones make up approximately 13%. Germline V CDR1 and CDR2: MGHDK, SYGVNS. This CDR3 has 14 amino acids. Trimming shortened V by 7 bases and J by 0 bases, and 13 bases separated the two germline ends. A remark on this clonotype: As yet, its antigen is unknown.

This receptor was obtained from a woman aged 45-59 years with Graves' ophthalmopathy. This chain joins TRBV25-1 and TRBJ2-7; no clear D gene. What was sequenced was blood. CDR3 in DNA: TGTGCCAGCACGCAGACCAATCTCTCCTACGAGCAGTACTTC. Translated: CASTQTNLSYEQYF.